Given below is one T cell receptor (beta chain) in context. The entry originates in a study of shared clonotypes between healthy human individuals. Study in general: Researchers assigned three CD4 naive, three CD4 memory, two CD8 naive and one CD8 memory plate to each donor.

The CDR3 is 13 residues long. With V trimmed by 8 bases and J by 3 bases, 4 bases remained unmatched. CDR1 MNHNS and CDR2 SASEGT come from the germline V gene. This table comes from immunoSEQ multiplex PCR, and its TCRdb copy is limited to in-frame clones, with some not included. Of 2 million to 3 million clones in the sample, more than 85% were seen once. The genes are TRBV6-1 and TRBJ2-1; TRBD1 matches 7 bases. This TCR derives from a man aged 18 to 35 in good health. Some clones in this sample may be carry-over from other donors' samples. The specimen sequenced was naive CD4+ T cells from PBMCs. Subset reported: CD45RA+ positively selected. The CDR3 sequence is CASDRDFYNEQFF. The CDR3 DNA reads TGTGCCAGCGACAGGGATTTCTACAATGAGCAGTTCTTC.